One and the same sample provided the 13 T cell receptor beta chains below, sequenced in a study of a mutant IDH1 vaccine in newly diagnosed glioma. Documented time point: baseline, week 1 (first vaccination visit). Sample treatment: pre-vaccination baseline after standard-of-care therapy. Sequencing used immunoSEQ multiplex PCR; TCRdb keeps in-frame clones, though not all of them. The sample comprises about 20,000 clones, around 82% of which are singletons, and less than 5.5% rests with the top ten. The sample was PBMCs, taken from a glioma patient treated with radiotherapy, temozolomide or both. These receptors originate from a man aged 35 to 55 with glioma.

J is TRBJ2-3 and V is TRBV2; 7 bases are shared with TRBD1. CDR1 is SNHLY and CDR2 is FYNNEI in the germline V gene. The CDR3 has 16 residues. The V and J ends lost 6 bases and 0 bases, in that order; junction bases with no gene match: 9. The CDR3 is CASSPGTESSTDTQYF. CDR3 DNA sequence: TGTGCCAGCAGCCCCGGGACAGAGTCTAGCACAGATACGCAGTATTTT.

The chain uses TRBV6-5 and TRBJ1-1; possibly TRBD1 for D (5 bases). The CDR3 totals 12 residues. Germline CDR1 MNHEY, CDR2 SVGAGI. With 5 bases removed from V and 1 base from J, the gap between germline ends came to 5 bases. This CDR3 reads CASSTGNTEAFF. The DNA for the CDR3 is TGTGCCAGCAGTACAGGGAACACTGAAGCTTTCTTT.

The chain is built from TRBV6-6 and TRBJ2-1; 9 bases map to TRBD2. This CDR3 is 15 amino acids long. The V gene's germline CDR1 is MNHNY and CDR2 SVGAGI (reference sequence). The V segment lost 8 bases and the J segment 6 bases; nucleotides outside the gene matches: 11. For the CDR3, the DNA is TGTGCCAGCCCACGGGATAGCGGGAGATCCAATGAGCAGTTCTTC. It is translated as CASPRDSGRSNEQFF.

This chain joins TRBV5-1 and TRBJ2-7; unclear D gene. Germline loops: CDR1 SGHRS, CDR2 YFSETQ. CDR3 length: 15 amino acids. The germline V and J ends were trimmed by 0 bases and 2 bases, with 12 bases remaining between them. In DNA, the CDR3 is TGCGCCAGCAGCTTGGAGGACCTCCCTCCCTACGAGCAGTACGTC. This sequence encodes CASSLEDLPPYEQYV.

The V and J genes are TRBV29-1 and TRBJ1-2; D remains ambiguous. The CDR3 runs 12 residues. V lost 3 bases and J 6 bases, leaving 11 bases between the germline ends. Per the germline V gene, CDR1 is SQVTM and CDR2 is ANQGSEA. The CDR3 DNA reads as TGCAGCGTTGATGGCCCCTCCAATGGCTACACCTTC. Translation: CSVDGPSNGYTF.

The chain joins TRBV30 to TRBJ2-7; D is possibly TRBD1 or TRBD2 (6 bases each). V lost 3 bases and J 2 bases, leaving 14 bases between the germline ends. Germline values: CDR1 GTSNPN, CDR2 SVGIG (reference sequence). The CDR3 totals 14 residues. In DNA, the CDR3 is TGTGCCTGGAGCTACGGGGGCCCTACCTACGAGCAGTACGTC. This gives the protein CAWSYGGPTYEQYV.

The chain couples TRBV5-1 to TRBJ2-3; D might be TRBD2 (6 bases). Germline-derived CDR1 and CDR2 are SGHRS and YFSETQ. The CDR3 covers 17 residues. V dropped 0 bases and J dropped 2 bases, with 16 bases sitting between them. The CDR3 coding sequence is TGCGCCAGCAGCTTGGGGTGGGGGGATCACTCCACAGATACGCAGTATTTT. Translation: CASSLGWGDHSTDTQYF.

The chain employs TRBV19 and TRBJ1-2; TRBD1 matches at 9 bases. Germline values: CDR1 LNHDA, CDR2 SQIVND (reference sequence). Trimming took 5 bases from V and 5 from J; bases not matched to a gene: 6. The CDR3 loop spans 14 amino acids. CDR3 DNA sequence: TGTGCCAGTAGTCCCCGGACAGGGGTTTATGGCTACACCTTC. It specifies CASSPRTGVYGYTF.

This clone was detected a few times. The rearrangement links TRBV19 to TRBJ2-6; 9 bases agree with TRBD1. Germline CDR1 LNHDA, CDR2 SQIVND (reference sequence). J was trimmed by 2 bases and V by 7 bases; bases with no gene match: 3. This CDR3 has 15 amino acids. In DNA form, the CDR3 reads TGTGCCAGTACTACAGGGGGCGCTGGGGCCAACGTCCTGACTTTC. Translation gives CASTTGGAGANVLTF.

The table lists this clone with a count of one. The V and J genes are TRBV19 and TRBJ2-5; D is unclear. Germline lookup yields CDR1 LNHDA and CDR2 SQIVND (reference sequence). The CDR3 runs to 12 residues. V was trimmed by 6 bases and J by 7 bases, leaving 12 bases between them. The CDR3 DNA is TGTGCCAGTAGCGGTTCAGCAGGGACCCAGTACTTC. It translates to CASSGSAGTQYF.

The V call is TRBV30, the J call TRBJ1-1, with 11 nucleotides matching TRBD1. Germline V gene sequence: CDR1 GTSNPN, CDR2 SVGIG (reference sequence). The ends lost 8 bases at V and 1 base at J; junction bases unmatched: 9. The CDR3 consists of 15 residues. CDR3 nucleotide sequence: TGTGCCGGAGGACAGGGGGCAATTGGGAACACTGAAGCTTTCTTT. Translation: CAGGQGAIGNTEAFF.

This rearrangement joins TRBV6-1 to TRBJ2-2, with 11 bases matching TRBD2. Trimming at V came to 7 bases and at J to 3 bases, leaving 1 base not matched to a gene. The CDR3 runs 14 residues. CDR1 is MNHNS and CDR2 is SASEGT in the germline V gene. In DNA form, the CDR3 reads TGTGCCAGCATAGCGGGGGGGTACACCGGGGAGCTGTTTTTT. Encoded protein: CASIAGGYTGELFF.

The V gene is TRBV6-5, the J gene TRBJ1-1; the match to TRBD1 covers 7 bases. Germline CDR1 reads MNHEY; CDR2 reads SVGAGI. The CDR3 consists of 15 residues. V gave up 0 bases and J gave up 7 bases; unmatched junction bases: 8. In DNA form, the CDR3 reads TGTGCCAGCAGTTACTCTCCCAGGGGGGTTGGTGAAGCTTTCTTT. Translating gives CASSYSPRGVGEAFF.